What follows describes a single TCR beta chain. Antigen unknown. This sample was included in a study of shared clonotypes between healthy human individuals. The study, taken as a whole, reports: The authors expected sequencing depth to affect clonotype sharing among donors. Naive subsets usually exceeded memory subsets in estimated richness. Even with large depth, rarefaction showed that sorted-subset sequencing was incomplete.

The ends lost 4 bases at V and 6 bases at J; junction bases unmatched: 3. The CDR3 has 13 residues. Germline V gene data show CDR1 as GTSNPN and CDR2 as SVGIG (reference sequence). How the authors handled the data: With immunoSEQ giving junction-only sequences and no quality scores, filtering differed. Profiled with immunoSEQ multiplex PCR; TCRdb holds only in-frame clones, not every one. V and J calls and clone size are given by that table; D and trimming were obtained from the DNA. The data show millions of clones, more than 85% seen once. This TCR derives from a man aged 18 to 30 in good health. Some clones in this sample may be carry-over from other donors' samples. Sequencing was done on a sample of naive CD4+ T cells from PBMCs. Subset defined: CD45RA+ positively selected. The J gene is TRBJ2-1, the V gene TRBV30; 10 positions match TRBD1. The CDR3 spells CAWMGDRGNEQFF. The CDR3 bases are TGTGCCTGGATGGGGGACAGGGGCAATGAGCAGTTCTTC.